The clone carrying this TCR beta chain came up many times. The CDR3 regions of TCR beta were amplified from RNA transcripts. The HTBI primer set served for first-round RT-PCR of the TCR CDR3. TCRdb redid the calling of the multiplex PCR reads with MiXCR, one entry per CDR3 protein. The sample carries about 290,000 distinct CDR3 sequences, around a sixth recorded once. The record originates from a study of T cells in Graves' hyperthyroidism and ophthalmopathy. The receptor's source is a man aged 30-40 years with Graves' hyperthyroidism. Material: blood.

CDR3 loop: CASSLEPSREQFF. CDR3 coding DNA: TGCGCCAGCAGCTTGGAACCATCGCGTGAGCAGTTCTTC. The chain has TRBV5-1 and TRBJ2-1; D gene uncertain. The V end lost 0 bases, the J end lost 9 bases, and 10 bases lay between the germline ends. The CDR3 covers 13 residues. Per the germline V gene, CDR1 is SGHRS and CDR2 is YFSETQ.